This T cell receptor beta chain was identified in a study of blood T cell repertoires in COVID-19. The wider study: PBMCs, B-cell-depleted T cells, or T cells were the source of the cDNA or gDNA that made up the material.

Assay used: immunoSEQ multiplex PCR; TCRdb lists only in-frame clones, some missing. The sample has 50,000 to 65,000 clones; around 70% are singletons. The receptor's source is a woman in her sixties or seventies with COVID-19, enrolled during active disease. The sequenced sample consisted of peripheral blood.

The DNA for the CDR3 is TGTGCCAGCAGTTTGGGGGGGCGCGAGGGCTACACCTTC. Its translation: CASSLGGREGYTF. This chain joins TRBV27 and TRBJ1-2; D is possibly TRBD1 (6 bases). Trimming cost V 3 bases and J 8 bases, with 13 bases left between them. Germline V CDR1 and CDR2: MNHEY, SMNVEV (reference sequence). CDR3 length: 13 amino acids.